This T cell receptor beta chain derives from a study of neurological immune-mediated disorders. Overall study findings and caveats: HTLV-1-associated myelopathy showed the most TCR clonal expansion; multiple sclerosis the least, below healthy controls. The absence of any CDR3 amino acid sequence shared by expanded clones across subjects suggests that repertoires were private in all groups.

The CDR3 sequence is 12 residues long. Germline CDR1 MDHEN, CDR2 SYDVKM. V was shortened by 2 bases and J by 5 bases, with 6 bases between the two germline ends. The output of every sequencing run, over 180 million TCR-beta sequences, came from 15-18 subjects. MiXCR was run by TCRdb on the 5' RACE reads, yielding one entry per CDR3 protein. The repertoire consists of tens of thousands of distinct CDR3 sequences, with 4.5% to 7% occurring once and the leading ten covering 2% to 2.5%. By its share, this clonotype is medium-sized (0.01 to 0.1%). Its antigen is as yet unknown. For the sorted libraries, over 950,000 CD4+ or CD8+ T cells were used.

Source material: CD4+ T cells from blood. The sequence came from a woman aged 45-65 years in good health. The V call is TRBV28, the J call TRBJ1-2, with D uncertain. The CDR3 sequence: CASSLLRYGYTF. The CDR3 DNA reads TGTGCCAGCAGTTTACTCCGGTATGGCTACACCTTC.